This T cell receptor (beta chain) appears in the sequencing data of a study of shared clonotypes between healthy human individuals. This CDR3 has 16 residues. Germline values: CDR1 SGHVS, CDR2 FQNEAQ. Deletions cut 1 base from V and 3 bases from J, with 16 bases between. Every immunoSEQ plate was one replicate of a subset's evenly spread DNA. The data were produced by immunoSEQ multiplex PCR, yet TCRdb's version contains in-frame clones alone and is incomplete. The data show some 1 million clones, with roughly 80% seen just once and 1.4% held by the top ten. This TCR derives from a man aged 18 to 29 in good health. The rearrangement links TRBV7-8 to TRBJ2-7, with a weak D call TRBD2 (6 bases). The sequenced sample was memory CD4+ T cells sorted from blood. As for subset: CD45RA-negative fraction. CDR3 bases: TGTGCCAGCAGCTTAGATGGAGGGGCAGTTATCTACGAGCAGTACTTC. The encoded protein is CASSLDGGAVIYEQYF.